These 5 T cell receptor beta chains were sequenced from one sample in a study of T cells in Graves' hyperthyroidism and ophthalmopathy. What was amplified from RNA transcripts were TCR beta CDR3 regions. Primed by the HTBI set, a first-round RT-PCR was run on the TCR CDR3. TCRdb recomputed calls from the multiplex PCR reads with MiXCR, one row per CDR3 protein. The table shows 300,000 to 500,000 distinct CDR3 sequences, with around 14% occurring only once. Sequences were obtained from blood. These receptors were collected from a woman aged 25 to 39 with Graves' hyperthyroidism.

The chain employs TRBV2 and TRBJ1-3; 8 bases line up with TRBD1. This CDR3 has 11 residues. The J segment lost 8 bases and the V segment lost 8 bases, leaving 2 bases of the junction unmatched. In germline, CDR1 is SNHLY, CDR2 FYNNEI. CDR3 sequence (DNA): TGTGCCAGCGGACAGGGAGACACCATATATTTT. Amino acids: CASGQGDTIYF. Full variable domain (rest looked up from reference TRBV2 and TRBJ1-3): EPEVTQTPSHQVTQMGQEVILRCVPISNHLYFYWYRQILGQKVEFLVSFYNNEISEKSEIFDDQFSVERPDGSNFTLKIRSTKLEDSAMYFCASGQGDTIYFGEGSWLTVV.

CDR3 in amino acids: CASSLYGRSNQPQHF. DNA of the CDR3: TGTGCCAGCAGTTTATATGGGCGTAGCAATCAGCCCCAGCATTTT. The chain couples TRBV27 to TRBJ1-5; D is ambiguous. The CDR3 sequence is 15 residues long. Deletions cut 1 base from V and 0 bases from J, with 7 bases between. Germline V gene data show CDR1 as MNHEY and CDR2 as SMNVEV (reference sequence).

The chain is built from TRBV6-1 and TRBJ2-7; TRBD1 agrees at 8 bases. In germline, CDR1 is MNHNS, CDR2 SASEGT. This CDR3 is 15 amino acids long. V lost 5 bases and J lost 3; bases outside the gene matches: 9. CDR3 DNA: TGTGCCAGCAGTAGGGGACAGGCTGACAACTACGAGCAGTACTTC. Its translation is CASSRGQADNYEQYF.

This clonotype was detected a few times. The V call is TRBV24-1, the J call TRBJ2-5; the match to TRBD2 covers 8 bases. The CDR3 extends over 15 amino acids. Trimming at V came to 3 bases and at J to 5 bases, leaving 7 bases not matched to a gene. Germline CDR1 KGHDR, CDR2 SFDVKD. The CDR3 here is CATSDPTGGRETQYF. CDR3 sequence (DNA): TGTGCCACCAGTGATCCGACGGGGGGGCGGGAGACCCAGTACTTC.

For this clonotype: A junction boundary mismatches the germline segment, possibly from a read error. J is TRBJ1-2 and V is TRBV6-1; D is undetermined. Germline CDR1 is MNHNS and CDR2 is SASEGT. This CDR3 is 14 amino acids long. CDR3 region: CASSEGRGNYGYIF. The CDR3 DNA is TGTGCCAGCAGTGAGGGTCGGGGTAACTATGGCTACATCTTC.